This entry lists 8 T cell receptor beta chains sequenced from one sample in a study of T cells in Graves' hyperthyroidism and ophthalmopathy. Researchers took RNA transcripts and amplified the TCR beta CDR3 regions from them. First-round RT-PCR of the TCR CDR3 relied on the HTBI primer set. TCRdb re-analysed the multiplex PCR reads in MiXCR, keeping a single row per CDR3 protein. This table holds about 590,000 distinct CDR3 sequences, 15% to 17% found once. Source material: blood. These receptors all come from a woman under 40 with Graves' hyperthyroidism.

Many counts were recorded for this clonotype. The chain recombines TRBV11-1 with TRBJ1-2; possible D gene TRBD1, 6 bases. From germline, CDR1 is SGHAT and CDR2 FQDESV (reference sequence). V lost 5 bases and J lost 4, with 14 bases in between. The CDR3 sequence is 14 residues long. The CDR3 loop reads CASSSSGTFYGYTF. The CDR3 DNA is TGTGCCAGCAGCAGTTCCGGGACATTCTATGGCTACACCTTC.

This clonotype has ten or more counts. The chain joins TRBV9 to TRBJ1-2; D unclear. V lost 0 bases to trimming and J lost 4 bases, with 4 bases between them. CDR3 length: 12 amino acids. The V gene's germline CDR1 is SGDLS and CDR2 YYNGEE. The CDR3 nucleotides read TGTGCCAGCAGCGTAGCTAGCTATGGCTACACCTTC. Its protein product is CASSVASYGYTF.

This clonotype was seen only a few times. Here the CDR3 DNA reads TGCAGTGCTAGTTCGGCTAGCGGGAGGGCCGGGTACGAGCAGTACTTC. Residues: CSASSASGRAGYEQYF. The chain couples TRBV20-1 to TRBJ2-7; 12 bases match TRBD2. The CDR3 consists of 16 residues. The germline V gene has CDR1 DFQATT and CDR2 SNEGSKA (reference sequence). V lost 3 bases, J lost 4 bases, and 10 bases stayed unmatched.

The table lists this clonotype with many counts. This chain joins TRBV12-3 or TRBV12-4 and TRBJ2-7; D remains ambiguous. The CDR3 has 13 residues. Trimming removed 1 base at V and 4 bases at J, with 8 bases between. The chain's CDR3 is CASSLDSGYEQYF. The CDR3 nucleotides are TGTGCCAGCAGTTTAGATTCCGGATACGAGCAGTACTTC.

This clonotype was observed at least ten times. The chain links TRBV27 to TRBJ2-1; a weak D match, TRBD2 (6 bases). This CDR3 is built from 13 residues. V lost 4 bases and J lost 5, with 9 bases in between. The germline CDR1 and CDR2 sequences are MNHEY and SMNVEV (reference sequence). This CDR3 is CASSSGEHNEQFF. The DNA for the CDR3 is TGTGCCAGCAGTTCGGGGGAGCACAATGAGCAGTTCTTC.

This clonotype has at least ten counts. The chain links TRBV5-1 to TRBJ1-2, with D uncertain. V was pared by 0 bases and J by 3 bases, with 6 bases between. This CDR3 is 13 amino acids long. Germline loops: CDR1 SGHRS, CDR2 YFSETQ. This CDR3 reads CASSLEQDYGYTF. For the CDR3, the DNA is TGCGCCAGCAGCTTGGAACAAGACTATGGCTACACCTTC.

This clonotype appeared a few times. This chain uses TRBV4-1 with TRBJ1-5, with D unclear. V lost 1 base, J lost 1 base, and 11 bases lay in between. The CDR3 is 16 residues long. Germline CDR1 MGHRA, CDR2 YSYEKL. The CDR3 nucleotides read TGCGCCAGCAGCCAAGTTGCCGGGATCAGCAATCAGCCCCAGCATTTT. Translating gives CASSQVAGISNQPQHF.

This clonotype has at least ten counts. V is TRBV5-4 and J is TRBJ1-1; D not resolved. CDR3 length: 13 amino acids. The germline V gene has CDR1 SGHNT and CDR2 YYREEE (reference sequence). The ends were cut back, 5 bases at V and 1 base at J, with 9 bases in the middle. Here the CDR3 DNA reads TGTGCCAGCAGAATTACAGAGAACACTGAAGCTTTCTTT. Translated: CASRITENTEAFF. Filled out from reference TRBV5-4 and TRBJ1-1, the complete variable domain reads ETGVTQSPTHLIKTRGQQVTLRCSSQSGHNTVSWYQQALGQGPQFIFQYYREEENGRGNFPPRFSGLQFPNYSSELNVNALELDDSALYLCASRITENTEAFFGQGTRLTVV.